The 21 T cell receptor beta chains reported below all come from one sample, sequenced in a study of siplizumab effects on memory and regulatory T cells. The assay was immunoSEQ multiplex PCR, and TCRdb's table has in-frame clones only and misses some. The repertoire holds tens of thousands of clones, with around 78% as singletons. The sequencing sample was made of memory CD4+ T cells sorted from blood. The source is a human donor in good health.

The genes are TRBV5-4 and TRBJ1-3; D unclear. Germline-derived CDR1 and CDR2 are SGHNT and YYREEE (reference sequence). The V and J ends lost 0 bases and 0 bases respectively, with 7 bases between them. The CDR3 runs to 15 residues. CDR3 protein: CASSLGVHSGNTIYF. CDR3 bases: TGTGCCAGCAGCTTGGGGGTTCACTCTGGAAACACCATATATTTT.

This clone has just a few counts. The rearrangement links TRBV6-1 to TRBJ1-3, with D perhaps matching TRBD1 (5 bases). V shed 3 bases and J shed 0 bases, with 9 bases lying between them. The CDR3 extends over 15 amino acids. CDR1 is MNHNS, CDR2 SASEGT, per germline. The CDR3 protein is CASSETGGSGNTIYF. Here the CDR3 DNA reads TGTGCCAGCAGTGAGACCGGGGGCTCTGGAAACACCATATATTTT.

This chain uses TRBV9 with TRBJ2-5, with D perhaps TRBD1 (6 bases). With 0 bases removed from V and 4 bases from J, the gap between germline ends came to 10 bases. The CDR3 extends over 14 amino acids. The germline V gene encodes CDR1 SGDLS and CDR2 YYNGEE. Here the CDR3 DNA reads TGTGCCAGCAGCGTAGCCAGGGGCCCAGAGACCCAGTACTTC. It codes for CASSVARGPETQYF.

This chain uses TRBV5-8 with TRBJ2-1; D is ambiguous. The CDR3 length is 13 residues. The V end lost 4 bases, the J end lost 6 bases, and 11 bases lay between the germline ends. In germline, CDR1 is SGHTS, CDR2 YDEGEE. The chain's CDR3 is CASSPINSNEQFF. The CDR3 DNA reads as TGTGCCAGCAGCCCGATTAATAGCAATGAGCAGTTCTTC.

The chain employs TRBV2 and TRBJ2-5; 7 bases line up with TRBD2. CDR3 length: 16 residues. Germline trimming cut 0 bases from V and 0 bases from J; bases unmatched to any gene: 4. Germline values: CDR1 SNHLY, CDR2 FYNNEI. CDR3 region: CASSEARLADQETQYF. CDR3 sequence (DNA): TGTGCCAGCAGTGAAGCGCGGCTAGCGGACCAAGAGACCCAGTACTTC.

The chain uses TRBV6-1 and TRBJ2-2; 12 bases map to TRBD2. V lost 4 bases to trimming and J lost 5 bases; unmatched junction nucleotides: 5. The CDR3 runs 16 residues. Germline V gene lookup returns CDR1 MNHNS and CDR2 SASEGT. The CDR3 sequence: CASSVGLAGKTGELFF. The CDR3 DNA sequence: TGTGCCAGCAGTGTAGGACTAGCGGGAAAAACCGGGGAGCTGTTTTTT.

V and J are TRBV5-1 and TRBJ2-2, with D hard to call. Trimming took off 0 bases at V and 1 base at J, with 7 bases between the two ends. CDR1 and CDR2 (germline): SGHRS, YFSETQ. The CDR3 spans 15 residues. The CDR3 loop is CASSLVSGNTGELFF. The CDR3 coding sequence is TGCGCCAGCAGCTTGGTGTCAGGGAACACCGGGGAGCTGTTTTTT.

In its sample, this clone was seen once. This rearrangement joins TRBV7-9 to TRBJ2-1; TRBD1 might be the D (7 bases). V lost 1 base to trimming and J lost 7 bases, with 11 bases between them. Per the germline V gene, CDR1 is SEHNR and CDR2 is FQNEAQ (reference sequence). The length of the CDR3 is 14 residues. Here the CDR3 reads CASSLGQGGNEQFF. The CDR3 DNA follows: TGTGCCAGCAGCTTAGGGCAGGGGGGTAATGAGCAGTTCTTC.

In this sample, this clone turned up a few times. V usage is TRBV5-1 and J usage is TRBJ2-7, with D perhaps TRBD1 or TRBD2 (5 bases each). This CDR3 region has 14 residues. Trimming shortened V by 3 bases and J by 5 bases, and 15 bases separated the two germline ends. The germline gives CDR1 SGHRS, CDR2 YFSETQ. Here the CDR3 reads CASSSLPGPNEQYF. CDR3 nucleotide sequence: TGCGCCAGCAGCTCCCTACCGGGACCCAACGAGCAGTACTTC.

A single count supports this clone. V usage is TRBV27 and J usage is TRBJ1-2; D gene uncertain. Germline V gives CDR1 MNHEY, CDR2 SMNVEV (reference sequence). V was cut by 8 bases and J by 4 bases, with 14 bases left in between. The CDR3 spans 13 residues. CDR3 in DNA: TGTGCCAGCCGTCCCGATGGCACCTATGGCTACACCTTC. The encoded protein is CASRPDGTYGYTF.

In this sample, this clone turned up once. This rearrangement joins TRBV30 to TRBJ2-7; D remains unclear. The CDR3 length is 12 residues. Germline CDR1 and CDR2: GTSNPN and SVGIG (reference sequence). V gave up 4 bases and J gave up 0 bases, with 7 bases separating them. CDR3: CAWNRASYEQYF. The CDR3 bases are TGTGCCTGGAATCGGGCCTCCTACGAGCAGTACTTC.

The chain couples TRBV30 to TRBJ2-5; perhaps TRBD2 as D (6 bases). With 0 bases removed from V and 1 base from J, the gap between germline ends came to 12 bases. CDR1 is GTSNPN, CDR2 SVGIG, per germline (reference sequence). The CDR3 has 15 residues. The CDR3 DNA reads as TGTGCCTGGAGTGTACGGCGCGGGGTCCAAGAGACCCAGTACTTC. Translated, it gives CAWSVRRGVQETQYF.

The V call is TRBV7-9, the J call TRBJ1-5, with a possible D match to TRBD1 (6 bases). The CDR3 totals 15 residues. Germline values: CDR1 SEHNR, CDR2 FQNEAQ (reference sequence). V gave up 5 bases and J gave up 5 bases, with 16 bases separating them. The DNA of the CDR3 is TGTGCCAGCAGCGATGGACTGGACAGACATCAGCCCCAGCATTTT. Translation gives CASSDGLDRHQPQHF. The whole variable domain, filled in from reference TRBV7-9 and TRBJ1-5, reads DTGVSQNPRHKITKRGQNVTFRCDPISEHNRLYWYRQTLGQGPEFLTYFQNEAQLEKSRLLSDRFSAERPKGSFSTLEIQRTEQGDSAMYLCASSDGLDRHQPQHFGDGTRLSIL.

V usage is TRBV4-2 and J usage is TRBJ1-4, with 7 bases lining up with TRBD1. V dropped 4 bases and J dropped 5; count of bases not matched to a gene: 7. The CDR3 totals 15 residues. In germline, CDR1 is LGHNA, CDR2 YNFKEQ. The CDR3 here is CASSLPRGQNEKLFF. The CDR3 DNA reads as TGTGCCAGCAGCCTCCCCAGGGGACAGAATGAAAAACTGTTTTTT.

The J gene is TRBJ1-2, the V gene TRBV19; TRBD1 agrees at 10 bases. This CDR3 spans 16 amino acids. Germline-derived CDR1 and CDR2 are LNHDA and SQIVND (reference sequence). V lost 3 bases, J lost 5 bases, and 9 bases stayed unmatched. The DNA for the CDR3 is TGTGCCAGTAGTATCCCGGGACAGGGGAATTTGTATGGCTACACCTTC. It codes for CASSIPGQGNLYGYTF.

This clone was seen a handful of times. The chain carries TRBV10-3 and TRBJ2-7; 7 positions agree with TRBD1. The CDR3 spans 13 residues. The junction had 13 bases not matched to a gene; V was cut back by 11 bases and J by 6 bases. CDR1 ENHRY and CDR2 SYGVKD come from the germline V gene. CDR3 region: CAVKGSRQGEQYF. CDR3 nucleotides: TGTGCCGTCAAGGGAAGTCGACAGGGCGAGCAGTACTTC.

The V and J genes are TRBV25-1 and TRBJ2-3; TRBD2 agrees at 10 bases. Per germline, CDR1 MGHDK and CDR2 SYGVNS. Trimming at V came to 3 bases and at J to 2 bases, leaving 5 bases not matched to a gene. The CDR3 spans 16 residues. CDR3 amino acids: CASSDQGTSVTDTQYF. CDR3 in DNA: TGTGCCAGCAGTGACCAAGGGACTAGCGTCACAGATACGCAGTATTTT.

The chain has TRBV9 and TRBJ2-2, with 10 bases lining up with TRBD1. Germline CDR1 reads SGDLS; CDR2 reads YYNGEE. Trimming at V came to 3 bases and at J to 4 bases, leaving 6 bases not matched to a gene. The CDR3 contains 16 residues. For the CDR3, the DNA is TGTGCCAGCAGCGGACCGGGACAGGGGATCACCGGGGAGCTGTTTTTT. It encodes CASSGPGQGITGELFF.

The genes are TRBV11-3 and TRBJ2-1, with 11 bases aligning to TRBD1. This CDR3 spans 16 amino acids. The V gene end was trimmed by 5 bases and the J gene end by 9 bases; junction bases not matched to a gene: 12. The V gene's germline CDR1 is SGHNT and CDR2 YENEEA. The CDR3 region has the DNA TGTGCCAGCAGCCTCAGGGGCGGGACAGGGGGTGGTGAGCAGTTCTTC. Translation: CASSLRGGTGGGEQFF. The full variable domain, in which reference TRBV11-3 and TRBJ2-1 provide the parts outside the CDR3, is EAGVVQSPRYKIIEKKQPVAFWCNPISGHNTLYWYLQNLGQGPELLIRYENEEAVDDSQLPKDRFSAERLKGVDSTLKIQPAELGDSAVYLCASSLRGGTGGGEQFFGPGTRLTVL.

The chain has TRBV6-1 and TRBJ2-5; D is undetermined. Germline-derived CDR1 and CDR2 are MNHNS and SASEGT. The length of the CDR3 is 14 residues. V was clipped by 4 bases and J by 5 bases, with 14 bases between them. CDR3 bases: TGTGCCAGCAGTGTCAGCCCGTTGGGGGAGACCCAGTACTTC. It codes for CASSVSPLGETQYF.

Only one count was recorded for this clone. The chain recombines TRBV4-2 with TRBJ2-5; no definite D call. The germline CDR1 and CDR2 sequences are LGHNA and YNFKEQ. The germline V and J ends were trimmed by 0 bases and 3 bases, with 8 bases remaining between them. The CDR3 runs 14 residues. The CDR3 coding sequence is TGTGCCAGCAGCCAAGATACCGAGGAAGAGACCCAGTACTTC. Translation: CASSQDTEEETQYF.